The 23 T cell receptor beta chains given below trace back to one sample, sequenced in a study of Graves' ophthalmopathy and Graves' hyperthyroidism. RNA transcripts were the template, and TCR beta CDR3 regions were amplified from them. HTBI primers were used in a first-round RT-PCR, which preceded a second-round multiplex PCR. TCRdb independently ran MiXCR on the multiplex PCR reads; one entry per CDR3 protein. The table has over a million distinct CDR3 sequences, about 40% seen once; the top ten hold around 10%. Material: peripheral blood or thyroid tissue (not recorded which). These receptors originate from an adult man with Graves' hyperthyroidism.

At least ten counts were recorded for this clonotype. This rearrangement joins TRBV19 to TRBJ1-1, with D tentatively TRBD1 (5 bases). CDR3 length: 12 residues. Trimming took off 4 bases at V and 7 bases at J, with 10 bases between the two ends. Germline V lookup: CDR1 LNHDA, CDR2 SQIVND (reference sequence). CDR3 DNA sequence: TGTGCCAGTAGTACCCAAGGGGTTGAAGCTTTCTTT. Amino acids: CASSTQGVEAFF.

This chain links TRBV9 with TRBJ2-7; 7 bases map to TRBD2. Germline CDR1 and CDR2: SGDLS and YYNGEE. This CDR3 has 14 residues. The junction had 6 bases not matched to a gene; V was cut back by 3 bases and J by 3 bases. The CDR3, as DNA: TGTGCCAGCAGCGCCGACGCTAGCGGCTACGAGCAGTACTTC. Translation: CASSADASGYEQYF. Full variable domain (rest looked up from reference TRBV9 and TRBJ2-7): DSGVTQTPKHLITATGQRVTLRCSPRSGDLSVYWYQQSLDQGLQFLIQYYNGEERAKGNILERFSAQQFPDLHSELNLSSLELGDSALYFCASSADASGYEQYFGPGTRLTVT.

This clonotype showed up many times. The gene calls are TRBV7-4 and TRBJ1-5; D is unresolved. The CDR3 totals 12 residues. V gave up 9 bases and J gave up 6 bases, with 12 bases separating them. Germline CDR1 is SGHVT and CDR2 is SQSDAQ. The chain's CDR3 is CASTNSSQPQHF. The CDR3, as DNA: TGTGCCAGTACTAACTCCAGTCAGCCCCAGCATTTT.

This clonotype has at least ten counts. The chain carries TRBV29-1 and TRBJ1-2, with TRBD1 identical over 8 bases. Germline assignment: CDR1 SQVTM and CDR2 ANQGSEA. V trimming: 6 bases; J trimming: 5 bases; junction bases outside the gene matches: 8. There are 13 residues in the CDR3. The CDR3: CSVPGQEKYGYTF. The CDR3 nucleotides read TGCAGCGTGCCGGGACAGGAGAAATATGGCTACACCTTC.

J is TRBJ2-5 and V is TRBV10-3; the match to TRBD1 covers 10 bases. Germline-derived CDR1 and CDR2 are ENHRY and SYGVKD. V was clipped by 6 bases and J by 5 bases; unmatched bases: 6. The CDR3 totals 14 residues. CDR3 sequence reads: CAIRGGTGVETQYF. In DNA, the CDR3 is TGTGCCATCAGAGGCGGGACAGGGGTTGAGACCCAGTACTTC.

In its sample, this clonotype was seen many times. The chain employs TRBV9 and TRBJ1-3, with a weak D call TRBD1 (6 bases). The germline CDR1 and CDR2 sequences are SGDLS and YYNGEE. This CDR3 is 14 amino acids long. V dropped 6 bases and J dropped 1 base, with 11 bases sitting between them. CDR3: CASTATGSGNTIYF. The CDR3 DNA follows: TGTGCCAGCACCGCTACAGGGTCTGGAAACACCATATATTTT.

This rearrangement joins TRBV20-1 to TRBJ2-5; D is uncertain. The CDR3 loop spans 10 amino acids. From germline, CDR1 is DFQATT and CDR2 SNEGSKA (reference sequence). Trimming cost V 6 bases and J 7 bases, with 9 bases left between them. The CDR3 loop reads CSASKGTQYF. The CDR3 nucleotides read TGCAGTGCCAGCAAGGGGACCCAGTACTTC.

The rearrangement joins TRBV20-1 to TRBJ1-6; D gene uncertain. V dropped 1 base and J dropped 0 bases, with 19 bases sitting between them. The germline gives CDR1 DFQATT, CDR2 SNEGSKA (reference sequence). CDR3 length equals 19 residues. CDR3 residues: CSARVSISDLSSYNSPLHF. The DNA of the CDR3 is TGCAGTGCTAGAGTGTCGATTTCTGACCTGAGCTCCTATAATTCACCCCTCCACTTT.

CDR3: CSSFTSTNEKLFF. As DNA, the CDR3 is TGCAGCAGTTTCACCTCAACTAATGAAAAACTGTTTTTT. The chain combines TRBV29-1 with TRBJ1-4, with D hard to call. Trimming stripped 8 bases from V and 0 bases from J, with 10 bases between. The CDR3 length is 13 residues. CDR1 SQVTM and CDR2 ANQGSEA come from the germline V gene.

This clonotype was counted at least ten times. The gene calls are TRBV7-9 and TRBJ2-5, with 7 nucleotides matching TRBD1. The CDR3 extends over 15 amino acids. Germline-derived CDR1 and CDR2 are SEHNR and FQNEAQ (reference sequence). The trim removed 4 bases at V and 5 bases at J, leaving 10 bases unmatched. CDR3 region: CASSSGQVISETQYF. For the CDR3, the DNA is TGTGCCAGCAGCTCCGGACAGGTCATAAGCGAGACCCAGTACTTC.

The gene calls are TRBV7-9 and TRBJ1-2, with 8 bases matching TRBD1. Trimming cost V 4 bases and J 1 base; bases outside gene matches: 8. There are 16 residues in the CDR3. CDR1 is SEHNR and CDR2 is FQNEAQ in the germline V gene (reference sequence). The CDR3 DNA reads as TGTGCCAGCAGCTGGGGACAGGACCCCGTTAACTATGGCTACACCTTC. This codes for CASSWGQDPVNYGYTF.

At least ten counts were recorded for this clonotype. The chain combines TRBV9 with TRBJ2-7; a weak D match, TRBD1 (5 bases). Trimming removed 1 base from V and 9 bases from J, with 17 bases in between. Germline lookup yields CDR1 SGDLS and CDR2 YYNGEE. The CDR3 loop spans 14 amino acids. The CDR3 is CASSVNGAAIAQYF. Here the CDR3 DNA reads TGTGCCAGCAGCGTAAATGGGGCGGCCATAGCGCAGTACTTC. Combining the CDR3 with reference TRBV9 and TRBJ2-7 gives the whole variable domain DSGVTQTPKHLITATGQRVTLRCSPRSGDLSVYWYQQSLDQGLQFLIQYYNGEERAKGNILERFSAQQFPDLHSELNLSSLELGDSALYFCASSVNGAAIAQYFGPGTRLTVT.

V and J are TRBV7-2 and TRBJ1-4, with TRBD1 as a possible D gene (5 bases). The CDR3 runs 15 residues. The ends were cut back, 5 bases at V and 3 bases at J, with 13 bases in the middle. Germline V gene data show CDR1 as SGHTA and CDR2 as FQGNSA. As DNA, the CDR3 is TGTGCCAGCAGCATCGACAGATGGGCTAATGAAAAACTGTTTTTT. It codes for CASSIDRWANEKLFF.

V is TRBV14 and J is TRBJ2-7; 7 bases map to TRBD1. The CDR3 sequence is 14 residues long. J lost 4 bases, V lost 2 bases, and 5 bases had no gene match. Germline V gene lookup returns CDR1 SGHDN and CDR2 FVKESK. DNA for the CDR3: TGTGCCAGCAGCCAACTCCCGGGACAGTACGAGCAGTACTTC. Amino acid sequence: CASSQLPGQYEQYF.

The rearrangement links TRBV30 to TRBJ1-3; a possible D gene is TRBD1 (6 bases). Trimming pared 1 base from V and 0 bases from J, leaving 10 bases between. This CDR3 has 15 amino acids. The germline gives CDR1 GTSNPN, CDR2 SVGIG (reference sequence). The CDR3 protein is CAWSDRASSGNTIYF. The CDR3 nucleotides are TGTGCCTGGAGTGACAGGGCGAGCTCTGGAAACACCATATATTTT.

This clonotype was picked up many times. The chain carries TRBV7-8 and TRBJ2-7; D tentatively reads TRBD1 or TRBD2 (5 bases each). Looked up from germline, CDR1 is SGHVS and CDR2 is FQNEAQ. V lost 2 bases and J 3 bases, leaving 14 bases between the germline ends. This CDR3 contains 15 residues. In nucleotides, the CDR3 is TGTGCCAGCAGCTTATCTTCCGGGACCTACTACGAGCAGTACTTC. It specifies CASSLSSGTYYEQYF.

This clonotype was detected ten times or more. The rearrangement links TRBV10-3 to TRBJ2-5; D is ambiguous. The CDR3 is made up of 14 amino acids. Germline loops: CDR1 ENHRY, CDR2 SYGVKD. V lost 3 bases and J 5 bases, leaving 13 bases between the germline ends. CDR3 sequence reads: CAISDHGLRETQYF. CDR3 DNA sequence: TGTGCCATCAGTGATCACGGGCTTCGGGAGACCCAGTACTTC.

This clonotype came up many times. This chain joins TRBV15 and TRBJ1-5; TRBD1 aligns across 8 bases. The ends lost 5 bases at V and 6 bases at J; junction bases unmatched: 9. The CDR3 consists of 15 residues. Germline CDR1 reads LNHNV; CDR2 reads YYDKDF (reference sequence). The DNA of the CDR3 is TGTGCCACCAGCGCAAGGGACAGGTTCTCTCAGCCCCAGCATTTT. Amino acid sequence: CATSARDRFSQPQHF.

The J gene is TRBJ1-5, the V gene TRBV12-3 or TRBV12-4, with 8 bases identical to TRBD1. V trimming: 5 bases; J trimming: 7 bases; junction bases outside the gene matches: 7. There are 14 residues in the CDR3. CDR3 amino acids: CASSLRGRGQPQHF. In DNA, the CDR3 is TGTGCCAGCAGTCTCAGGGGGCGCGGGCAGCCCCAGCATTTT.

J is TRBJ2-2 and V is TRBV29-1; 7 bases are shared with TRBD1. J gave up 13 bases and V 4 bases, and 3 bases lay outside the gene matches. Germline CDR1 is SQVTM and CDR2 is ANQGSEA. The CDR3 contains 10 residues. The CDR3, as DNA: TGCAGCGTTGGAAACAGGGGGCTGTTTTTT. Amino acids: CSVGNRGLFF.

This chain links TRBV29-1 with TRBJ1-1; 8 bases line up with TRBD1. After removal of 5 bases from V and 1 base from J, the junction contained 3 bases not matched to a gene. The germline V gene has CDR1 SQVTM and CDR2 ANQGSEA. This CDR3 region has 13 residues. The CDR3 reads CSVQGAWNTEAFF. The CDR3 region has the DNA TGCAGCGTTCAGGGGGCGTGGAACACTGAAGCTTTCTTT. Full variable domain (outside the CDR3, taken from reference TRBV29-1 and TRBJ1-1): SAVISQKPSRDICQRGTSLTIQCQVDSQVTMMFWYRQQPGQSLTLIATANQGSEATYESGFVIDKFPISRPNLTFSTLTVSNMSPEDSSIYLCSVQGAWNTEAFFGQGTRLTVV.

This clonotype was counted at least ten times. The genes are TRBV12-3 or TRBV12-4 and TRBJ2-5, with D uncertain. The germline V and J ends were trimmed by 5 bases and 6 bases, with 7 bases remaining between them. CDR3 size: 11 residues. This chain's CDR3 is CASSPEQTQYF. The CDR3 DNA sequence: TGTGCCAGCAGTCCAGAACAGACCCAGTACTTC.

Ten or more counts support this clonotype. The chain couples TRBV29-1 to TRBJ2-5; 9 bases are shared with TRBD2. Germline CDR1 is SQVTM and CDR2 is ANQGSEA. The ends lost 7 bases at V and 5 bases at J; junction bases unmatched: 14. This CDR3 is 15 amino acids long. The CDR3 loop is CSGSIAGAVGETQYF. The CDR3 DNA sequence: TGCAGCGGCAGCATAGCGGGGGCCGTGGGGGAGACCCAGTACTTC.